What follows is one TCR beta chain and its context. This specimen belongs to a study of blood T cell repertoires in COVID-19. Looking at the study overall: Researchers got acute and convalescent COVID-19 samples from the United States, Italy and Spain. T cells, B-cell-depleted T cells, or PBMCs supplied cDNA or gDNA.

The CDR3 runs 15 residues. Germline assignment: CDR1 SGHDT and CDR2 YYEEEE. Trimming removed 2 bases from V and 6 bases from J; junction bases left unmatched: 4. Authors' analysis steps: Amplification with reference gene primers provided the estimates of nucleated cell counts. Using immunoSEQ multiplex PCR, the repertoire was profiled, and TCRdb retains in-frame clones only, with some absent. V and J calls and clone size are those listed in that table; D and trimming were worked out from the DNA. The data contain under 350,000 clones, around 89% of them seen just once; the ten biggest clones take up approximately 4.2%.

Sequenced input: peripheral blood. The chain links TRBV5-6 to TRBJ2-1; 11 bases align to TRBD1. This TCR derives from a man in his forties with acute or convalescent COVID-19. The CDR3 region has the DNA TGTGCCAGCAGCTTCGGGACAGGGGGAACCAATGAGCAGTTCTTC. Protein product: CASSFGTGGTNEQFF.